This TCR beta chain was captured in a study of spatial heterogeneity in lung cancer. V dropped 6 bases and J dropped 4 bases, with 13 bases sitting between them. Germline V lookup: CDR1 MDHEN, CDR2 SYDVKM. The CDR3 is 14 amino acids. TCRdb re-called the 5' RACE reads through MiXCR, storing one row per CDR3 protein. The table shows tens of thousands of distinct CDR3 sequences, with under 25% occurring only once. Many counts were recorded for this clonotype. Described time point: sample taken at primary tumor resection. TCRs were sequenced from unsorted whole RNA of tumor, nontumor lung or PBMC. Samples were donated by 72 untreated early-stage non-small cell lung cancer patients.

The sample was PBMCs, taken at surgery. The chain employs TRBV28 and TRBJ2-1, with a possible D match to TRBD2 (6 bases). The clonotype comes from a male donor with early-stage non-small cell lung cancer. CDR3 sequence reads: CASRLAQGYNEQFF. Written as DNA, the CDR3 is TGTGCCAGCAGACTAGCCCAAGGTTACAATGAGCAGTTCTTC. The variable domain in full, with the rest retrieved from reference TRBV28 and TRBJ2-1, is DVKVTQSSRYLVKRTGEKVFLECVQDMDHENMFWYRQDPGLGLRLIYFSYDVKMKEKGDIPEGYSVSREKKERFSLILESASTNQTSMYLCASRLAQGYNEQFFGPGTRLTVL.